This TCR beta chain was profiled in a study of T cells after yellow fever vaccination. V lost 4 bases, J lost 9 bases, and 13 bases lay in between. This CDR3 has 13 residues. CDR1 WNHNN and CDR2 SYGVQD come from the germline V gene (reference sequence). Regarding the study as a whole: Subsequent booster samples again held most clones from primary vaccination (around 96% CD4, over 80% CD8). Only a small proportion of the clonotypes turned up in both the CD4 and the CD8 compartments, likely arising from convergent recombination.

As to this clonotype: Its antigen remains unknown.

Making TCR cDNA involved 5'RACE template switching, which added UMIs and a universal primer site. One entry per CDR3 protein results from TCRdb running MiXCR on the 5' RACE reads. The table includes some 500,000 distinct CDR3 sequences, about 13% detected once. Sample: PBMCs, taken on the day of the yellow fever booster vaccination. The TCR was taken from a man aged 30 to 39 who received the YFV17D yellow fever vaccine. The chain recombines TRBV10-1 with TRBJ2-1; D unclear. The CDR3: CASSGTIYGEQFF. The CDR3 DNA reads TGCGCCAGCAGTGGGACCATATACGGTGAGCAGTTCTTC.